This TCR beta chain was documented in a study of CXCR3-negative and CXCR3-positive naive CD8 T cells. Germline assignment: CDR1 MDHEN and CDR2 SYDVKM. The CDR3 has 14 amino acids. Identification of naive CD8+ T cells rested on CD45RO-CCR7+CD27+CD95- status. cDNA libraries for TRB were generated by 5' RACE incorporating UMI labels. TCRdb re-called the 5' RACE reads and gives one entry per CDR3 protein, without DNA. Here the sample table reports 50,000 to 75,000 distinct CDR3 sequences. The J gene is TRBJ2-7, the V gene TRBV28; the D gene TCRdb calls, TRBD1, cannot be checked with no DNA. The receptor comes from a human donor in good health. Some clones in this sample may be carry-over from other donors' samples. Sequenced input: naive CXCR3- CD8+ T cells from blood. The subset here: CD45RO-CCR7+CD27+CD95- naive CD8+ T cells lacking CXCR3 (TNR3-). The CDR3 reads CASSFRGSGHEQYF.